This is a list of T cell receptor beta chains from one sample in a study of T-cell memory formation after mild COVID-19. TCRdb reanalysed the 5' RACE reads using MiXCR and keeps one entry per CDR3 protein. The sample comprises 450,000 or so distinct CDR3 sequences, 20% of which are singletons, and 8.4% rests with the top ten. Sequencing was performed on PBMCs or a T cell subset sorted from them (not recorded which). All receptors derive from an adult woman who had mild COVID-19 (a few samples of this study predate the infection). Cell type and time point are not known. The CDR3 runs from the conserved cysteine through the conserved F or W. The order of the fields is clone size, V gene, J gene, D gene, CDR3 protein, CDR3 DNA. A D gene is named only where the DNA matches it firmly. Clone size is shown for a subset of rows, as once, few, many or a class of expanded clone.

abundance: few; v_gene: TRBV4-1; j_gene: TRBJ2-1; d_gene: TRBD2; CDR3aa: CASSQEGRGQFF; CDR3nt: TGCGCCAGCAGCCAAGAGGGGAGGGGGCAGTTCTTC
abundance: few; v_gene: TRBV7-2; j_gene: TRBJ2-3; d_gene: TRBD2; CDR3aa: CACNSGGAFSQYF; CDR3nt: TGTGCCTGCAATAGCGGGGGGGCTTTTTCGCAGTATTTT
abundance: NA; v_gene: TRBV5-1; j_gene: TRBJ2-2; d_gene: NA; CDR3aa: CASSLVVGGELFF; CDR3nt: TGCGCCAGCAGCTTGGTCGTGGGCGGGGAGCTGTTTTTT
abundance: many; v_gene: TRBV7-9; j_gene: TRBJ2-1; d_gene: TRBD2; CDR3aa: CASSLGASGSRNEQFF; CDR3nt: TGTGCCAGCAGCTTAGGGGCTAGCGGGAGTAGGAATGAGCAGTTCTTC
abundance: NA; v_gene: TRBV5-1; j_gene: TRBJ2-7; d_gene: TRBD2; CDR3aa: CASSPGRVVAGTTYEQYF; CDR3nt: TGCGCCAGCAGCCCGGGTAGGGTAGTAGCGGGGACTACCTACGAGCAGTACTTC
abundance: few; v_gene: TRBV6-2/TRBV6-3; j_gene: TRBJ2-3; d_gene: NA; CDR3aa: CASSYWDPLVIDTQYF; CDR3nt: TGTGCCAGCAGTTACTGGGACCCCCTGGTGATCGATACGCAGTATTTT
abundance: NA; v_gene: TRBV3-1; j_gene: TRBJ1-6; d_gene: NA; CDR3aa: CASSPPSGGLPPLHF; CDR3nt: TGTGCCAGCAGCCCCCCCAGCGGGGGGCTCCCACCCCTCCACTTT
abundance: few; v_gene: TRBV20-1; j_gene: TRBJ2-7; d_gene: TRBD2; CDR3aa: CSAIGLAGESSYEQYF; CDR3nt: TGCAGTGCCATTGGACTAGCGGGGGAAAGCTCCTACGAGCAGTACTTC
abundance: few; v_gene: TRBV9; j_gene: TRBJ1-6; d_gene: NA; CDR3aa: CASSLSTSGNSPLHF; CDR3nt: TGTGCCAGCAGCCTCTCGACTTCGGGGAATTCACCCCTCCACTTT
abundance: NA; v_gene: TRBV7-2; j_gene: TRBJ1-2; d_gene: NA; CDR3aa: CASSLAAARYGYTF; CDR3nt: TGTGCCAGCAGCTTAGCGGCAGCCCGCTATGGCTACACCTTC